The clone carrying this T cell receptor beta chain came up many times. Its antigen is currently unknown. Each CDR3 protein gets one entry after TCRdb re-called the 5' RACE reads with MiXCR. This sample has 400,000 to 550,000 distinct CDR3 sequences, with 13% to 15% found just once. This record belongs to a study of identical twins. Study-level results: Out-of-frame TCR alpha sharing observed in monozygotic twins exceeded model estimates. Twins' surplus sharing was weaker for beta out-of-frame sequences. Cord blood beta clonotypes that were abundant carried fewer insertions, and memory repertoires showed no such trend.

Germline assignment: CDR1 MNHNS and CDR2 SASEGT. The CDR3 length is 16 residues. Trimming pared 3 bases from V and 5 bases from J, leaving 16 bases between. The same specimen was also included in a second study, on yellow fever vaccine responses in identical twins.

The clonotype comes from a woman aged 18-29 years in good health. The chain combines TRBV6-1 with TRBJ2-2; D unresolved. The sequencing input was CD4+ T cells sorted from blood. The CDR3 bases are TGTGCCAGCAGTGAGATCCCTCCCGCACTTACCGGGGAGCTGTTTTTT. Translating gives CASSEIPPALTGELFF.